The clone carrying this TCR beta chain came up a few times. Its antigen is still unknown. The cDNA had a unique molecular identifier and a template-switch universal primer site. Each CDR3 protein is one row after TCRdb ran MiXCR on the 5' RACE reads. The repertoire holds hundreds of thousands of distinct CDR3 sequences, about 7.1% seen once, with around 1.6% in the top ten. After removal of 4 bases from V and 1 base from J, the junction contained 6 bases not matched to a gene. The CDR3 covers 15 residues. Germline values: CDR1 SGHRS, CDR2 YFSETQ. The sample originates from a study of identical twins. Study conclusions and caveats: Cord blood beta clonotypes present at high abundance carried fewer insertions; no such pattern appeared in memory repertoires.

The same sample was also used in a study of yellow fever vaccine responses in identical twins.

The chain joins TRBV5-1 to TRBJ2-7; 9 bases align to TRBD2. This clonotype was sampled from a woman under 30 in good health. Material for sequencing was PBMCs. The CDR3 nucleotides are TGCGCCAGCAGCACCCGGACTAGCGTATCCTACGAGCAGTACTTC. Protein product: CASSTRTSVSYEQYF. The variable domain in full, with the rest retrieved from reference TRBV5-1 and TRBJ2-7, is KAGVTQTPRYLIKTRGQQVTLSCSPISGHRSVSWYQQTPGQGLQFLFEYFSETQRNKGNFPGRFSGRQFSNSRSEMNVSTLELGDSALYLCASSTRTSVSYEQYFGPGTRLTVT.